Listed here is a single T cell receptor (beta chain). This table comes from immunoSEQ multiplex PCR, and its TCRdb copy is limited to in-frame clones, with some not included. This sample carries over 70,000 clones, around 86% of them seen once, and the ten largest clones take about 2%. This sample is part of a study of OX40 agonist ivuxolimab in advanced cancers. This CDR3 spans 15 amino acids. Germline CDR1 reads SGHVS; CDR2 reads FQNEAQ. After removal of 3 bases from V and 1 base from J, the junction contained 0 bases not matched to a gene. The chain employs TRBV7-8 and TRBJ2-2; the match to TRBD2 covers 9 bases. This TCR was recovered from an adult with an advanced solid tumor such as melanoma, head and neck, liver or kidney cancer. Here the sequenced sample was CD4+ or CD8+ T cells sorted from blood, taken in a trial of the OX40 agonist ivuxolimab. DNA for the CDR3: TGTGCCAGCAGCTTTAGCGGGGGGAACACCGGGGAGCTGTTTTTT. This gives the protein CASSFSGGNTGELFF. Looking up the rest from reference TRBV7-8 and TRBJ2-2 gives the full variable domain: GAGVSQSPRYKVAKRGQDVALRCDPISGHVSLFWYQQALGQGPEFLTYFQNEAQLDKSGLPSDRFFAERPEGSVSTLKIQRTQQEDSAVYLCASSFSGGNTGELFFGEGSRLTVL.